Listed here are 25 T cell receptor beta chains from one sample, sequenced in a study of cytomegalovirus exposure and HLA in healthy donors (dated 2017 in TCRdb). Receptors were amplified or captured by the immunoSEQ multiplex PCR assay. For the multiplex PCR, a mixture combining 60 forward primers for TCR Vbeta segments and 13 reverse primers for TCR Jbeta segments was used. This is the immuneACCESS table as TCRdb keeps it, with only in-frame sequences that have V and J called. A part of the clones is gone; compared with another copy, unresolved V genes explain less than half, and the rest is unexplained. Recorded for this sample are some 150,000 clones; around 78% of them occurred a single time. The top ten constitute 2% to 2.5% of the sample. Sequencing was carried out using PBMCs. Receptors were obtained from a woman in her 30s in good health and CMV-seropositive.

The chain links TRBV18 to TRBJ2-2; D ambiguous. Germline V CDR1 and CDR2: KGHSH, LQKENI. V shed 2 bases and J shed 6 bases, with 10 bases lying between them. This CDR3 contains 14 residues. The CDR3 DNA is TGTGCCAGCTCACCAAGCGTATGGGCCGGGGAGCTGTTTTTT. This codes for CASSPSVWAGELFF. The complete variable domain, with remaining parts taken from reference TRBV18 and TRBJ2-2, reads NAGVMQNPRHLVRRRGQEARLRCSPMKGHSHVYWYRQLPEEGLKFMVYLQKENIIDESGMPKERFSAEFPKEGPSILRIQQVVRGDSAAYFCASSPSVWAGELFFGEGSRLTVL.

The V call is TRBV6-5, the J call TRBJ2-7; D perhaps matches TRBD2 (6 bases). This CDR3 contains 16 residues. Germline V gene lookup returns CDR1 MNHEY and CDR2 SVGAGI. Between the trimmed V and J ends, which lost 0 bases and 0 bases, there was a span of 12 bases. The DNA of the CDR3 is TGTGCCAGCAGTTACTCCACGGGAGAGAACTCCTACGAGCAGTACTTC. This translates into CASSYSTGENSYEQYF.

The V and J genes are TRBV10-3 and TRBJ1-5; D remains unclear. Germline loops: CDR1 ENHRY, CDR2 SYGVKD. The CDR3 has 13 residues. The germline V and J ends were trimmed by 4 bases and 7 bases, with 11 bases remaining between them. The CDR3 loop is CAISVGEGQPQHF. CDR3 DNA sequence: TGTGCCATCAGTGTCGGGGAAGGACAGCCCCAGCATTTT.

This chain joins TRBV7-9 and TRBJ2-5; possibly TRBD2 for D (6 bases). V shed 5 bases and J shed 10 bases, with 11 bases lying between them. This CDR3 spans 11 amino acids. CDR1 is SEHNR, CDR2 FQNEAQ, per germline (reference sequence). In nucleotides, the CDR3 is TGTGCCAGCAGCCGGTGGGGGGACCAGTACTTC. Translation: CASSRWGDQYF.

V usage is TRBV30 and J usage is TRBJ1-2; TRBD1 matches 8 bases. Germline V gene sequence: CDR1 GTSNPN, CDR2 SVGIG (reference sequence). Trimming removed 2 bases from V and 9 bases from J; junction bases left unmatched: 8. The CDR3 spans 13 residues. The CDR3, as DNA: TGTGCCTGGAGTCTCACGACAGGGGAACGCTACACCTTC. As protein: CAWSLTTGERYTF.

J is TRBJ2-6 and V is TRBV5-1, with 10 bases identical to TRBD2. The CDR3 spans 17 residues. Germline CDR1 and CDR2: SGHRS and YFSETQ. Germline trimming cut 2 bases from V and 0 bases from J; bases unmatched to any gene: 2. Here the CDR3 reads CASSFRTSGSGANVLTF. DNA of the CDR3: TGCGCCAGCAGCTTTAGGACTAGCGGCTCTGGGGCCAACGTCCTGACTTTC.

This rearrangement joins TRBV6-5 to TRBJ2-7; possible D gene TRBD2, 6 bases. Germline V gene data show CDR1 as MNHEY and CDR2 as SVGAGI. Trimming took off 4 bases at V and 6 bases at J, with 10 bases between the two ends. CDR3 length: 12 amino acids. The CDR3 DNA reads TGTGCCAGCAGTTCCGCCGGGGGCGAGCAGTACTTC. Protein: CASSSAGGEQYF.

The chain employs TRBV28 and TRBJ2-7; D gene unclear. The CDR3 loop spans 12 amino acids. Germline lookup yields CDR1 MDHEN and CDR2 SYDVKM. The V end lost 7 bases, the J end lost 2 bases, and 9 bases lay between the germline ends. Written as DNA, the CDR3 is TGTGCCAGCATTGATCAGGCCTACGAGCAGTACTTC. This translates into CASIDQAYEQYF.

The J gene is TRBJ2-1, the V gene TRBV6-5, with TRBD2 matching 15 bases. The V gene end was trimmed by 7 bases and the J gene end by 7 bases; junction bases not matched to a gene: 2. The CDR3 is 14 residues long. CDR1 MNHEY and CDR2 SVGAGI come from the germline V gene. CDR3 amino acids: CASTGTSGGNEQFF. The CDR3 DNA is TGTGCCAGCACTGGGACTAGCGGGGGGAATGAGCAGTTCTTC.

This sequence joins TRBV6-5 and TRBJ2-2; a weak D match, TRBD1 (5 bases). Germline V lookup: CDR1 MNHEY, CDR2 SVGAGI. The CDR3 consists of 15 residues. The ends were cut back, 0 bases at V and 6 bases at J, with 11 bases in the middle. This CDR3 reads CASSYSGEIAGELFF. The CDR3 DNA is TGTGCCAGCAGTTACTCAGGGGAAATTGCCGGGGAGCTGTTTTTT.

The chain recombines TRBV7-8 with TRBJ2-1; 9 bases fit TRBD2. Germline lookup yields CDR1 SGHVS and CDR2 FQNEAQ. V lost 8 bases to trimming and J lost 6 bases; unmatched junction nucleotides: 5. The CDR3 runs 13 residues. CDR3 DNA: TGTGCCAGCGGCGGGAGGGCTAGCAATGAGCAGTTCTTC. This sequence encodes CASGGRASNEQFF.

The chain combines TRBV14 with TRBJ2-5; maybe TRBD2 (5 bases). The CDR3 is 12 amino acids. The germline CDR1 and CDR2 sequences are SGHDN and FVKESK. The V end was cut by 8 bases, the J end by 4 bases, with 11 bases between. For the CDR3, the DNA is TGTGCCAGCGCCGGGGTGGCAGAGACCCAGTACTTC. This codes for CASAGVAETQYF. The whole variable domain, filled in from reference TRBV14 and TRBJ2-5, reads EAGVTQFPSHSVIEKGQTVTLRCDPISGHDNLYWYRRVMGKEIKFLLHFVKESKQDESGMPNNRFLAERTGGTYSTLKVQPAELEDSGVYFCASAGVAETQYFGPGTRLLVL.

The chain recombines TRBV5-1 with TRBJ1-3; D is perhaps TRBD1 (5 bases). Germline V gene lookup returns CDR1 SGHRS and CDR2 YFSETQ. This CDR3 is 14 amino acids long. V lost 4 bases and J 7 bases, leaving 15 bases between the germline ends. The DNA of the CDR3 is TGCGCCAGCAGCCCTGGAGCAGGGAGGAACACCATATATTTT. Protein product: CASSPGAGRNTIYF.

The gene calls are TRBV12-5 and TRBJ2-2; D unresolved. Trimming cost V 2 bases and J 3 bases, with 10 bases left between them. The germline V gene encodes CDR1 LGHNT and CDR2 FRNRAP. The CDR3 is 15 amino acids. CDR3 protein: CASGLLSVYTGELFF. The CDR3 coding sequence is TGTGCTAGTGGTTTGTTGAGCGTTTACACCGGGGAGCTGTTTTTT.

V usage is TRBV6-5 and J usage is TRBJ1-1, with 7 bases fitting TRBD1. Trimming at V came to 5 bases and at J to 5 bases, leaving 5 bases not matched to a gene. Germline V gene sequence: CDR1 MNHEY, CDR2 SVGAGI. CDR3 size: 13 residues. The CDR3 nucleotides read TGTGCCAGCAGTCAAGACAGGGAGACTGAAGCTTTCTTT. This sequence encodes CASSQDRETEAFF.

J is TRBJ1-6 and V is TRBV27; 7 nucleotides line up with TRBD1. CDR3 size: 19 residues. The J segment lost 0 bases and the V segment lost 7 bases, leaving 15 bases of the junction unmatched. In germline, CDR1 is MNHEY, CDR2 SMNVEV (reference sequence). The CDR3 DNA reads TGTGCCAGCACCATAAGATCCACACAGGGGAGCTCCTATAATTCACCCCTCCACTTT. Translation gives CASTIRSTQGSSYNSPLHF.

This sequence joins TRBV10-3 and TRBJ2-7; 7 nucleotides match TRBD2. The CDR3 is made up of 13 amino acids. Germline trimming cut 4 bases from V and 2 bases from J; bases unmatched to any gene: 2. Germline CDR1 and CDR2: ENHRY and SYGVKD. The CDR3 nucleotides are TGTGCCATCAGTGCCGGGACTACCTACGAGCAGTACTTC. This codes for CAISAGTTYEQYF.

The V gene is TRBV5-1, the J gene TRBJ2-3, with 7 bases fitting TRBD2. Looked up from germline, CDR1 is SGHRS and CDR2 is YFSETQ. CDR3 size: 17 residues. Trimming at V came to 3 bases and at J to 0 bases, leaving 10 bases not matched to a gene. CDR3 nucleotide sequence: TGCGCCAGCAGCTACGGGCCCCAAGCGGGGAGCACAGATACGCAGTATTTT. Translation: CASSYGPQAGSTDTQYF.

The chain recombines TRBV15 with TRBJ2-1; D unresolved. V was pared by 4 bases and J by 4 bases, with 11 bases between. The CDR3 spans 14 residues. CDR1 LNHNV and CDR2 YYDKDF come from the germline V gene (reference sequence). CDR3 sequence: CATSTTDGYNEQFF. As DNA, the CDR3 is TGTGCCACCAGCACCACAGACGGATACAATGAGCAGTTCTTC.

There are a few counts of this clone. The chain couples TRBV27 to TRBJ2-1; no clear D gene. CDR3 length: 17 amino acids. The V gene lost 6 bases and the J gene lost 4 bases, with 22 bases spanning the gap. Per the germline V gene, CDR1 is MNHEY and CDR2 is SMNVEV (reference sequence). CDR3 sequence (DNA): TGTGCCAGCAGCCCTAACGACTGGTACAAGAATTACAATGAGCAGTTCTTC. Its protein is CASSPNDWYKNYNEQFF.

The J gene is TRBJ1-2, the V gene TRBV5-1, with TRBD1 matching 7 bases. The trim removed 5 bases at V and 1 base at J, leaving 2 bases unmatched. Germline V gene data show CDR1 as SGHRS and CDR2 as YFSETQ. This CDR3 is built from 13 residues. This CDR3 reads CASSYRGNYGYTF. The CDR3 nucleotides read TGCGCCAGCAGTTACAGGGGTAACTATGGCTACACCTTC.

The chain combines TRBV4-3 with TRBJ2-7; 7 bases are a match to TRBD2. The germline CDR1 and CDR2 sequences are LGHNA and YSLEER. This CDR3 is built from 16 residues. Unmatched junction bases numbered 9, after V lost 0 bases and J lost 4 bases. This chain's CDR3 is CASSQDLEAGKYEQYF. CDR3 DNA sequence: TGCGCCAGCAGCCAAGATCTGGAAGCGGGAAAGTACGAGCAGTACTTC.

The gene calls are TRBV5-1 and TRBJ2-7; a weak D match, TRBD2 (6 bases). Germline V lookup: CDR1 SGHRS, CDR2 YFSETQ. This CDR3 region has 17 residues. The V end was cut by 0 bases, the J end by 2 bases, with 18 bases between. For the CDR3, the DNA is TGCGCCAGCAGCTTGGCCTCGGATAGCGGTGCACCCTACGAGCAGTACTTC. It specifies CASSLASDSGAPYEQYF.

This chain connects TRBV7-9 to TRBJ2-7; 9 positions agree with TRBD1. The CDR3 length is 16 residues. Per the germline V gene, CDR1 is SEHNR and CDR2 is FQNEAQ (reference sequence). The trim removed 5 bases at V and 2 bases at J, leaving 10 bases unmatched. The CDR3 loop reads CASSTTPGQGAYEQYF. CDR3 coding DNA: TGTGCCAGCAGCACCACGCCGGGACAGGGAGCCTACGAGCAGTACTTC.

Comments on this clone: Relative to the germline gene, one junction end is altered; a read error may explain this. The chain uses TRBV25-1 and TRBJ2-1, with D perhaps TRBD2 (6 bases). Germline CDR1 and CDR2: MGHDK and SYGVNS. The CDR3 extends over 17 amino acids. The CDR3 nucleotides are TGTACCAGCAGTGAATATATCGGGAGAACCTCCTACAATGAGCAGTTCTTC. This codes for CTSSEYIGRTSYNEQFF. The full variable domain, completed using reference TRBV25-1 and TRBJ2-1, is EADIYQTPRYLVIGTGKKITLECSQTMGHDKMYWYQQDPGMELHLIHYSYGVNSTEKGDLSSESTVSRIRTEHFPLTLESARPSHTSQYLCTSSEYIGRTSYNEQFFGPGTRLTVL.